This entry lists 17 T cell receptor beta chains sequenced from one sample in a study of shared clonotypes between healthy human individuals. The data were produced by immunoSEQ multiplex PCR, yet TCRdb's version contains in-frame clones alone and is incomplete. The sample includes 660,000 or so clones, approximately 96% seen only once; the top ten take 0.11%. CD8 cells regarded as naive lacked CD45RO, were positively chosen for CCR7, and omitted terminally differentiated effector memory CD45RA+ cells. Input material: naive CD8+ T cells sorted from blood. The receptors were gathered from a woman in her twenties or thirties in good health.

The chain recombines TRBV27 with TRBJ2-2; D is perhaps TRBD1 (5 bases). Germline loops: CDR1 MNHEY, CDR2 SMNVEV (reference sequence). This CDR3 spans 15 amino acids. V gave up 1 base and J gave up 0 bases, with 6 bases separating them. CDR3 bases: TGTGCCAGCAGTTTATACAGGTCGAACACCGGGGAGCTGTTTTTT. Its protein product is CASSLYRSNTGELFF.

This clone came up once. The rearrangement joins TRBV29-1 to TRBJ1-2; the match to TRBD1 covers 10 bases. The CDR3 has 12 residues. V lost 7 bases, J lost 5 bases, and 4 bases stayed unmatched. Germline V CDR1 and CDR2: SQVTM, ANQGSEA. The CDR3 spells CSARDRGYGYTF. The CDR3 DNA is TGCAGCGCCCGGGACAGGGGATATGGCTACACCTTC.

The chain carries TRBV5-1 and TRBJ2-2, with a weak D call TRBD2 (6 bases). Germline CDR1 reads SGHRS; CDR2 reads YFSETQ. Trimming took 3 bases from V and 2 from J, leaving 8 bases between them. CDR3 size: 14 residues. The CDR3 region is CASSWDSNTGELFF. The CDR3 nucleotides are TGCGCCAGCAGCTGGGACTCCAACACCGGGGAGCTGTTTTTT.

This clone showed up just a few times. The chain is built from TRBV2 and TRBJ1-5; 8 bases align to TRBD1. The ends lost 2 bases at V and 5 bases at J; junction bases unmatched: 5. Germline-derived CDR1 and CDR2 are SNHLY and FYNNEI. The CDR3 spans 15 residues. In DNA form, the CDR3 reads TGTGCCAGCAGTGAATCTATGACAGGGGATCAGCCCCAGCATTTT. Translating it yields CASSESMTGDQPQHF.

The gene calls are TRBV9 and TRBJ1-1, with D tentatively TRBD1 (6 bases). Trimming shortened V by 5 bases and J by 4 bases, and 24 bases separated the two germline ends. The CDR3 is 17 residues long. Germline values: CDR1 SGDLS, CDR2 YYNGEE. CDR3 sequence reads: CASRTARVQEGGTEAFF. In nucleotides, the CDR3 is TGTGCCAGCAGAACAGCTAGGGTACAGGAAGGGGGCACTGAAGCTTTCTTT. The variable domain in full, with the rest retrieved from reference TRBV9 and TRBJ1-1, is DSGVTQTPKHLITATGQRVTLRCSPRSGDLSVYWYQQSLDQGLQFLIQYYNGEERAKGNILERFSAQQFPDLHSELNLSSLELGDSALYFCASRTARVQEGGTEAFFGQGTRLTVV.

The rearrangement joins TRBV9 to TRBJ2-1, with D perhaps TRBD1 (5 bases). The CDR3 contains 15 residues. V gave up 3 bases and J gave up 5 bases, with 15 bases separating them. Germline lookup yields CDR1 SGDLS and CDR2 YYNGEE. CDR3 DNA sequence: TGTGCCAGCAGCGGAAGCCTGAGACAGAACAATGAGCAGTTCTTC. Translating it yields CASSGSLRQNNEQFF.

Only one count was recorded for this clone. The rearrangement links TRBV28 to TRBJ2-7; 10 bases align to TRBD2. V gave up 4 bases and J gave up 6 bases; unmatched junction bases: 9. Germline CDR1 reads MDHEN; CDR2 reads SYDVKM. CDR3 size: 15 residues. The DNA of the CDR3 is TGTGCCAGCAGTTCAACTAGCGGGGTGGGGTTCGAGCAGTACTTC. Translated, it gives CASSSTSGVGFEQYF.

The chain couples TRBV13 to TRBJ2-2, with 10 bases lining up with TRBD2. This CDR3 region has 16 residues. CDR1 is PRHDT and CDR2 is FYEKMQ in the germline V gene (reference sequence). V trimming: 6 bases; J trimming: 7 bases; junction bases outside the gene matches: 11. In nucleotides, the CDR3 is TGTGCCAGCAGTTGGGGGCTAGCGGGAGTCATCGGGGAGCTGTTTTTT. Translating gives CASSWGLAGVIGELFF. The full variable domain, completed using reference TRBV13 and TRBJ2-2, is AAGVIQSPRHLIKEKRETATLKCYPIPRHDTVYWYQQGPGQDPQFLISFYEKMQSDKGSIPDRFSAQQFSDYHSELNMSSLELGDSALYFCASSWGLAGVIGELFFGEGSRLTVL.

This chain connects TRBV19 to TRBJ2-7; tentatively, D is TRBD1 or TRBD2 (5 bases each). V dropped 5 bases and J dropped 7 bases, with 21 bases sitting between them. Germline-derived CDR1 and CDR2 are LNHDA and SQIVND (reference sequence). The CDR3 covers 15 residues. CDR3 protein: CASSSGRTYQGEQYF. The CDR3 bases are TGTGCCAGTAGTTCGGGACGTACGTATCAAGGGGAGCAGTACTTC. Supplemented by reference TRBV19 and TRBJ2-7, the full variable domain reads DGGITQSPKYLFRKEGQNVTLSCEQNLNHDAMYWYRQDPGQGLRLIYYSQIVNDFQKGDIAEGYSVSREKKESFPLTVTSAQKNPTAFYLCASSSGRTYQGEQYFGPGTRLTVT.

Points on this clone: This same CDR3 is encoded by further DNA sequences in the sample. The chain recombines TRBV28 with TRBJ1-1; D unresolved. Trimming took 2 bases from V and 0 from J, leaving 1 base between them. The CDR3 is 12 amino acids. CDR1 is MDHEN, CDR2 SYDVKM, per germline. In DNA form, the CDR3 reads TGTGCCAGCAGTTTACTGAACACTGAAGCTTTCTTT. Amino acids: CASSLLNTEAFF.

The J gene is TRBJ2-7, the V gene TRBV27; D is possibly TRBD1 or TRBD2 (5 bases each). The length of the CDR3 is 15 residues. Germline V CDR1 and CDR2: MNHEY, SMNVEV (reference sequence). Trimming cost V 3 bases and J 1 base, with 13 bases left between them. The CDR3 loop is CASSFGDGASYEQYF. The CDR3 DNA follows: TGTGCCAGCAGTTTCGGGGACGGCGCTTCCTACGAGCAGTACTTC.

CDR3 bases: TGTGCCAGCAGCGTAGCTAGTACGGAGACCCAGTACTTC. Protein: CASSVASTETQYF. The chain combines TRBV9 with TRBJ2-5; D is unresolved. The germline CDR1 and CDR2 sequences are SGDLS and YYNGEE. The CDR3 totals 13 residues. Trimming pared 0 bases from V and 5 bases from J, leaving 8 bases between.

This clone has just a few counts. V is TRBV19 and J is TRBJ1-2; D is unclear. Germline-derived CDR1 and CDR2 are LNHDA and SQIVND (reference sequence). The CDR3 spans 12 residues. Trimming left V 10 bases short and J 4 bases short, with 13 bases between. CDR3 bases: TGTGCCACTCAGGAGCCGTTCTATGGCTACACCTTC. Translating gives CATQEPFYGYTF.

The chain recombines TRBV28 with TRBJ1-2; D is ambiguous. Germline CDR1 reads MDHEN; CDR2 reads SYDVKM. V lost 4 bases and J lost 3, with 12 bases in between. This CDR3 is built from 14 residues. CDR3 sequence: CASSYRTRYYGYTF. Written as DNA, the CDR3 is TGTGCCAGCAGTTACCGGACCCGTTACTATGGCTACACCTTC.

Details on this clone: This sample includes further DNA sequences coding for the same CDR3. The V call is TRBV4-1, the J call TRBJ2-5, with D possibly being TRBD1 or TRBD2 (6 bases each). The CDR3 totals 16 residues. Germline CDR1 is MGHRA and CDR2 is YSYEKL. Trimming cost V 0 bases and J 5 bases, with 16 bases left between them. The CDR3 DNA reads TGCGCCAGCAGCCAAGACCCCTGGGGGGCTGGGGAGACCCAGTACTTC. Its translation is CASSQDPWGAGETQYF.

The chain employs TRBV19 and TRBJ2-1; tentative D call: TRBD1 (5 bases). Germline V gene sequence: CDR1 LNHDA, CDR2 SQIVND (reference sequence). The CDR3 spans 18 residues. V shed 4 bases and J shed 0 bases, with 19 bases lying between them. The CDR3 nucleotides are TGTGCCAGTAGTACCAAACTCCAGGGTGAGGTCTCCTACAATGAGCAGTTCTTC. Translating it yields CASSTKLQGEVSYNEQFF.

On this clone itself: The same CDR3 can be traced to other DNA sequences in this sample. This sequence joins TRBV11-2 and TRBJ2-1, with D possibly being TRBD1 (5 bases). V was trimmed by 3 bases and J by 5 bases, leaving 5 bases between them. The CDR3 is 12 residues long. Looked up from germline, CDR1 is SGHAT and CDR2 is FQNNGV. The CDR3 loop reads CASSLGHNEQFF. CDR3 DNA: TGTGCCAGCAGCTTGGGGCACAATGAGCAGTTCTTC.